The 5 T cell receptor beta chains below were found in one sample sequenced in a study of high-grade serous ovarian cancer treatment subgroups (dated by TCRdb to about 2021). The tumor samples were collected prior to definitive surgery or chemotherapy. Library preparation used the immunoSEQ multiplex PCR assay. The clones in this table, taken by TCRdb from immuneACCESS, are in-frame only. Not every clone is retained; where verified, under half of the shortfall comes from an unresolved V gene, and the cause of the rest is unknown. This sample lists 10,000 to 15,000 clones; just over 85% were detected once. Around 2.7% of the sample is in the top ten clones. Sequencing was done on a sample of tumor tissue. These receptors were taken from a human donor with high-grade serous ovarian cancer.

The J gene is TRBJ1-6, the V gene TRBV9, with 9 positions matching TRBD1. Trimming removed 2 bases from V and 0 bases from J; junction bases left unmatched: 0. CDR1 and CDR2 (germline): SGDLS, YYNGEE. The CDR3 contains 16 residues. CDR3 region: CASSVGQGSYNSPLHF. DNA of the CDR3: TGTGCCAGCAGCGTGGGACAGGGCTCCTATAATTCACCCCTCCACTTT.

The CDR3 region is CASSSHRVVHTEAFF. The CDR3 nucleotides read TGTGCCAGTAGTTCTCACAGGGTCGTGCACACTGAAGCTTTCTTT. The rearrangement uses TRBV19 and TRBJ1-1; tentative D call: TRBD1 (6 bases). The CDR3 has 15 amino acids. V lost 5 bases, J lost 3 bases, and 16 bases lay in between. CDR1 LNHDA and CDR2 SQIVND come from the germline V gene (reference sequence).

The rearrangement joins TRBV7-9 to TRBJ2-6; a possible D gene is TRBD1 (6 bases). The germline gives CDR1 SEHNR, CDR2 FQNEAQ (reference sequence). The ends were cut back, 4 bases at V and 2 bases at J, with 12 bases in the middle. The CDR3 spans 16 residues. The CDR3 nucleotides read TGTGCCAGCAGCTGGTTGGGACACGCTGGGGCCAACGTCCTGACTTTC. This codes for CASSWLGHAGANVLTF.

The chain links TRBV10-3 to TRBJ1-6; TRBD1 is a possible D gene (6 bases). Trimming stripped 11 bases from V and 4 bases from J, with 15 bases between. There are 14 residues in the CDR3. The germline gives CDR1 ENHRY, CDR2 SYGVKD. The chain's CDR3 is CASGRGEYNSPLHF. CDR3 bases: TGTGCCTCGGGCAGGGGCGAATATAATTCACCCCTCCACTTT.

The CDR3 loop reads CASSPPDSTYEQYF. The CDR3 coding sequence is TGTGCCAGCTCACCACCCGACAGCACCTACGAGCAGTACTTC. The chain links TRBV18 to TRBJ2-7, with D maybe TRBD1 (5 bases). Germline lookup yields CDR1 KGHSH and CDR2 LQKENI. The CDR3 covers 14 residues. V was pared by 0 bases and J by 2 bases, with 8 bases between. The full variable domain, completed using reference TRBV18 and TRBJ2-7, is NAGVMQNPRHLVRRRGQEARLRCSPMKGHSHVYWYRQLPEEGLKFMVYLQKENIIDESGMPKERFSAEFPKEGPSILRIQQVVRGDSAAYFCASSPPDSTYEQYFGPGTRLTVT.